The 7 T cell receptor beta chains presented below share a single source sample, sequenced in a study of graft-versus-host responses after intestinal transplantation. These receptors have no known antigen. TCRdb's copy holds only in-frame clones and misses some; the assay was immunoSEQ multiplex PCR. The sample has about 47,000 clones, roughly 96% seen once. The source material was unstimulated CD8+ T cells sorted from spleen or lymph node cells, sampled before transplant. The source of these receptors is a human donor who was the organ donor for an intestinal transplant.

This clone was recorded once. The chain employs TRBV28 and TRBJ2-5; 7 bases line up with TRBD1. The end of the DNA fits TRBJ2-7 better, so the J call may be wrong. CDR3 length: 13 residues. Germline assignment: CDR1 MDHEN and CDR2 SYDVKM. Here the CDR3 reads CASAGGRYNEQYF. CDR3 sequence (DNA): TGTGCCAGCGCAGGGGGTAGGTATAACGAGCAGTACTTC.

This chain links TRBV9 with TRBJ2-6; TRBD2 is a possible D gene (6 bases). The germline CDR1 and CDR2 sequences are SGDLS and YYNGEE. Trimming stripped 2 bases from V and 0 bases from J, with 6 bases between. The CDR3 runs 15 residues. CDR3 nucleotides: TGTGCCAGCAGCGTGCGGGACTCTGGGGCCAACGTCCTGACTTTC. It codes for CASSVRDSGANVLTF.

This clone has just a few counts. This chain uses TRBV7-3 with TRBJ2-2; 9 bases map to TRBD1. The V gene end was trimmed by 5 bases and the J gene end by 2 bases; junction bases not matched to a gene: 9. Germline CDR1 reads SGHTA; CDR2 reads FQGTGA. CDR3 length equals 17 residues. The CDR3 spells CASSPSPGQGNTGELFF. The CDR3 bases are TGTGCCAGCAGCCCCAGCCCGGGACAGGGAAACACCGGGGAGCTGTTTTTT.

Remarks on this clone: At one end the junction does not follow the germline gene, possibly because of a read error. V and J are TRBV9 and TRBJ1-2, with D perhaps matching TRBD1 (5 bases). The germline CDR1 and CDR2 sequences are SGDLS and YYNGEE. The CDR3 covers 11 residues. CDR3 loop: CASSGGDSPSF. CDR3 in DNA: TGTGCCAGCAGCGGAGGAGACAGCCCATCCTTC.

V usage is TRBV11-1 and J usage is TRBJ2-1; 9 bases match TRBD1. Germline values: CDR1 SGHAT, CDR2 FQDESV (reference sequence). After removal of 4 bases from V and 5 bases from J, the junction contained 6 bases not matched to a gene. This CDR3 is built from 15 residues. The CDR3 sequence is CASSSWDRVNNEQFF. The CDR3 region has the DNA TGTGCCAGCAGCTCGTGGGACAGGGTTAACAATGAGCAGTTCTTC.

This chain joins TRBV7-9 and TRBJ1-2, with 8 bases that match TRBD1. This CDR3 has 14 residues. The V segment lost 6 bases and the J segment 8 bases; nucleotides outside the gene matches: 11. Germline V lookup: CDR1 SEHNR, CDR2 FQNEAQ (reference sequence). The CDR3 spells CASRASSDREGYTF. The CDR3 region has the DNA TGTGCCAGCAGAGCCTCTTCGGACAGGGAGGGCTACACCTTC. The full variable domain, with the rest looked up from reference TRBV7-9 and TRBJ1-2, is DTGVSQNPRHKITKRGQNVTFRCDPISEHNRLYWYRQTLGQGPEFLTYFQNEAQLEKSRLLSDRFSAERPKGSFSTLEIQRTEQGDSAMYLCASRASSDREGYTFGSGTRLTVV.

This rearrangement joins TRBV7-9 to TRBJ2-1; 9 bases fit TRBD2. This CDR3 region has 15 residues. Unmatched junction bases numbered 6, after V lost 0 bases and J lost 9 bases. Germline CDR1 SEHNR, CDR2 FQNEAQ (reference sequence). The CDR3 region has the DNA TGTGCCAGCAGCTTAGCCCAGCGGGGGGAAGTTGAGCAGTTCTTC. Its translation: CASSLAQRGEVEQFF. Looking up the rest from reference TRBV7-9 and TRBJ2-1 gives the full variable domain: DTGVSQNPRHKITKRGQNVTFRCDPISEHNRLYWYRQTLGQGPEFLTYFQNEAQLEKSRLLSDRFSAERPKGSFSTLEIQRTEQGDSAMYLCASSLAQRGEVEQFFGPGTRLTVL.